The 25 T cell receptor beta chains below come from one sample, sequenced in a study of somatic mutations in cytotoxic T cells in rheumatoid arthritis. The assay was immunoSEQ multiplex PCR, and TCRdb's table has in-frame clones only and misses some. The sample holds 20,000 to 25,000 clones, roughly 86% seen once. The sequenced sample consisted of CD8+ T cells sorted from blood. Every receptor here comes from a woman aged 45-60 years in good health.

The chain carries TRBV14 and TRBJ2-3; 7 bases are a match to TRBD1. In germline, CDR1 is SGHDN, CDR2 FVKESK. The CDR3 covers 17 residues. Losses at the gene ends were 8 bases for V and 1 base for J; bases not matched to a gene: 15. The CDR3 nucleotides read TGTGCCAGCGCCGCAACAGGGGACATGAGGGGCACAGATACGCAGTATTTT. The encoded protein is CASAATGDMRGTDTQYF.

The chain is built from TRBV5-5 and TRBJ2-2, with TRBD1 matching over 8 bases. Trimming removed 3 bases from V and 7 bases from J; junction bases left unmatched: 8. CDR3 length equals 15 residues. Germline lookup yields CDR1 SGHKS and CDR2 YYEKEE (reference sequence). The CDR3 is CASSSGQDFYGELFF. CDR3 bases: TGTGCCAGCAGCTCGGGACAGGATTTTTACGGGGAGCTGTTTTTT.

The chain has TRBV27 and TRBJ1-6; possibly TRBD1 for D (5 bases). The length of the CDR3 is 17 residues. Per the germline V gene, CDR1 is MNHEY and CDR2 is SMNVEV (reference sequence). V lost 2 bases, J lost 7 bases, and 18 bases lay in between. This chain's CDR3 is CASSLAGGLAVNSPLHF. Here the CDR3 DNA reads TGTGCCAGCAGTTTAGCGGGGGGTCTGGCGGTAAATTCACCCCTCCACTTT.

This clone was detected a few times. The CDR3 DNA reads TGTGCCAGCAGCTTAGTGGAGGGGCTGGACTATGGCTACACCTTC. Its protein is CASSLVEGLDYGYTF. This rearrangement joins TRBV7-2 to TRBJ1-2, with D possibly being TRBD1 (5 bases). Germline V gene lookup returns CDR1 SGHTA and CDR2 FQGNSA. Trimming shortened V by 1 base and J by 3 bases, and 12 bases separated the two germline ends. CDR3 length: 15 residues.

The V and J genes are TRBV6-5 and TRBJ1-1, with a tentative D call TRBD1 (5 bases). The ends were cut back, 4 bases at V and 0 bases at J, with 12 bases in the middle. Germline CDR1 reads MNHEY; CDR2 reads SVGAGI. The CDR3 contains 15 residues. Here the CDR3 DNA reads TGTGCCAGCAGTTCGGAGACAGCCATGAACACTGAAGCTTTCTTT. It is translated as CASSSETAMNTEAFF.

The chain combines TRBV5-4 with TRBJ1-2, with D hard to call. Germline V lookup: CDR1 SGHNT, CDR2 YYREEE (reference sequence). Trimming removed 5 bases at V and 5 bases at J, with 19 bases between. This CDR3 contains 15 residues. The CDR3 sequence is CASSSEVGLGYGYTF. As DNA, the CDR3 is TGTGCCAGCAGTTCCGAGGTTGGGCTTGGGTATGGCTACACCTTC.

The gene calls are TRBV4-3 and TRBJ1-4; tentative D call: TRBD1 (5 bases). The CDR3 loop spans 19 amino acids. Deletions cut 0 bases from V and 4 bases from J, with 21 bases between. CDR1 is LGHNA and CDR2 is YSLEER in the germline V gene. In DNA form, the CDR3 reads TGCGCCAGCAGCCAAGATACCCCAAATAGACAGCAACTTAATGAAAAACTGTTTTTT. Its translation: CASSQDTPNRQQLNEKLFF.

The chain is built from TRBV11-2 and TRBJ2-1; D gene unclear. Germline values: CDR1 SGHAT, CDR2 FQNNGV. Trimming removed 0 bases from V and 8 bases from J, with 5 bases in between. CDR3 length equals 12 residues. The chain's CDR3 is CASSLEFDEQFF. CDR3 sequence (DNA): TGTGCCAGCAGCTTAGAATTCGATGAGCAGTTCTTC.

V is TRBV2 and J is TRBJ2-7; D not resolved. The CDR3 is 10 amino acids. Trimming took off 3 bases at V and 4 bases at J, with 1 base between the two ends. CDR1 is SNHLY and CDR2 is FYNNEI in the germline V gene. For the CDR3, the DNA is TGTGCCAGCAGTGATTACGAGCAGTACTTC. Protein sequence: CASSDYEQYF.

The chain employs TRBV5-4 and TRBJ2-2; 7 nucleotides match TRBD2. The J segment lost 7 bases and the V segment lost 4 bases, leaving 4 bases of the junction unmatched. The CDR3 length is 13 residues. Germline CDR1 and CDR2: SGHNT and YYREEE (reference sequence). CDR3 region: CASSPGLGGELFF. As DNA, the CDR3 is TGTGCCAGCAGCCCCGGACTAGGCGGGGAGCTGTTTTTT.

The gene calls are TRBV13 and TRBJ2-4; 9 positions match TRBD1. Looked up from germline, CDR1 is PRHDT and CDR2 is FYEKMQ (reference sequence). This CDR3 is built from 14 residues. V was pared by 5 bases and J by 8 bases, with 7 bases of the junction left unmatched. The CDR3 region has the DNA TGTGCCAGCAGCCTAACTGACAGGGGGGACATTCAGTACTTC. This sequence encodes CASSLTDRGDIQYF.

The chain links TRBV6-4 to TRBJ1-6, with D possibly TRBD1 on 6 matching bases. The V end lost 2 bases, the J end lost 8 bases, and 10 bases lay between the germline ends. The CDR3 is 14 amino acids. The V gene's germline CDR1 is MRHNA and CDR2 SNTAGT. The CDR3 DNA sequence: TGTGCCAGCAGTGACGGGGGCTGGGATTCACCCCTCCACTTT. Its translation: CASSDGGWDSPLHF.

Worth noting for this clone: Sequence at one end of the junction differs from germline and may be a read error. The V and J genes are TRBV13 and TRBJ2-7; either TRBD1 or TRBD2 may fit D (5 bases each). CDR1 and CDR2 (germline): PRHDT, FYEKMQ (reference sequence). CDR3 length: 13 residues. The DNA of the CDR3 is TGTGCCAGCAGCCTAGGGACCTCCTACGAGCAGTACTTC. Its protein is CASSLGTSYEQYF.

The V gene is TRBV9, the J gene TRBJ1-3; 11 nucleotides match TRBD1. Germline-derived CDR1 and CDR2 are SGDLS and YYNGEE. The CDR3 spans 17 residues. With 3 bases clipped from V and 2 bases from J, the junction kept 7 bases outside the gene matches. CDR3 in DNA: TGTGCCAGCAGCGCCACGGGGACAGGGGGTCCTGGAAACACCATATATTTT. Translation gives CASSATGTGGPGNTIYF.

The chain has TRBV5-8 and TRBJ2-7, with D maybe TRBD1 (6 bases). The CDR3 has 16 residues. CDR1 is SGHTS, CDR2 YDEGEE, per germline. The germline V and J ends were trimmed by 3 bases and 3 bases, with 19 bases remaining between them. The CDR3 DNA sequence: TGTGCCAGCAGCTACGCCCCTGGACAGACCGACTACGAGCAGTACGTC. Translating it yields CASSYAPGQTDYEQYV.

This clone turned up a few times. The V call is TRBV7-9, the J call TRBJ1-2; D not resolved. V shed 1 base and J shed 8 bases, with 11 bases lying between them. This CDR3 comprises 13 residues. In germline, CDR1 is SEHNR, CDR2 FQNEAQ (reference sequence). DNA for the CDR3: TGTGCCAGCAGCTTAGGCTCCACATGGGGCTACACCTTC. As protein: CASSLGSTWGYTF.

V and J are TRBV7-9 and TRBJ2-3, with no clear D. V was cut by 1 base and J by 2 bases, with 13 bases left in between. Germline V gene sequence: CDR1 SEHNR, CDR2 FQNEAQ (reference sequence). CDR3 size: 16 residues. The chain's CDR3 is CASSLEGNTVTDTQYF. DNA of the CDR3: TGTGCCAGCAGCTTAGAGGGTAACACGGTCACAGATACGCAGTATTTT.

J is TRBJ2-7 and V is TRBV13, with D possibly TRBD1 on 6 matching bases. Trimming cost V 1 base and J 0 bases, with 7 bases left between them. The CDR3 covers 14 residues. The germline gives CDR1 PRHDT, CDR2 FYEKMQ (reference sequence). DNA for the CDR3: TGTGCCAGCAGCTTAGACAGGGACTCCTACGAGCAGTACGTC. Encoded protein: CASSLDRDSYEQYV.

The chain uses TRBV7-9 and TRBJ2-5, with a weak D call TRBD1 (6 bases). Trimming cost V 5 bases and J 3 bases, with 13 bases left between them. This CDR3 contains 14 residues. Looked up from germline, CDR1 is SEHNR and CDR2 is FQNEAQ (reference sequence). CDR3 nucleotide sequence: TGTGCCAGCAGCCAGATTTACAGGGAAGAGACCCAGTACTTC. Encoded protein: CASSQIYREETQYF.

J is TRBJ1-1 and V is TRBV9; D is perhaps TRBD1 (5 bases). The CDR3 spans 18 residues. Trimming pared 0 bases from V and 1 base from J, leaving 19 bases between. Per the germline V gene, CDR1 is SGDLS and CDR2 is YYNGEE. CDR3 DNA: TGTGCCAGCAGCGTAGGCAGGTTAGGGGAAGACGCGAACACTGAAGCTTTCTTT. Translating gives CASSVGRLGEDANTEAFF.

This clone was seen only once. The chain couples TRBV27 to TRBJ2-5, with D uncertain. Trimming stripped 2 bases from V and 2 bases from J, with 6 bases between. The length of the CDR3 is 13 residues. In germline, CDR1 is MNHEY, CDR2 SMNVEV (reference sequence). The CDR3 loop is CASSLAVQETQYF. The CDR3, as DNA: TGTGCCAGCAGTTTAGCAGTGCAAGAGACCCAGTACTTC.

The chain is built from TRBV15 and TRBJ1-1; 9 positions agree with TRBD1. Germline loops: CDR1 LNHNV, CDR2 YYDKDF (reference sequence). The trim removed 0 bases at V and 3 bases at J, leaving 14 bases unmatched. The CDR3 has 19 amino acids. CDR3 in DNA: TGTGCCACCAGCAGAGATCTCTCTCGGACAGGGGTGTCGGACACTGAAGCTTTCTTT. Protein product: CATSRDLSRTGVSDTEAFF.

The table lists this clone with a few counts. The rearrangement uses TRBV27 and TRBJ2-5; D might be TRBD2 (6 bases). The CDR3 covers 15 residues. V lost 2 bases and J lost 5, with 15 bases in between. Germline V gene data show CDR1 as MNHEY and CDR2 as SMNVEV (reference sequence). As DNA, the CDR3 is TGTGCCAGCAGTTTAATTCCGGGACTTTCGGAGACCCAGTACTTC. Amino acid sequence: CASSLIPGLSETQYF.

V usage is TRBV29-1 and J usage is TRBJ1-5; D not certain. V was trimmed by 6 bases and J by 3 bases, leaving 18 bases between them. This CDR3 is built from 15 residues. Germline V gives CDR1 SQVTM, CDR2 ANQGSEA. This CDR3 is CSVARIWAVNQPQHF. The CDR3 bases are TGCAGCGTGGCTAGGATATGGGCAGTCAATCAGCCCCAGCATTTT.

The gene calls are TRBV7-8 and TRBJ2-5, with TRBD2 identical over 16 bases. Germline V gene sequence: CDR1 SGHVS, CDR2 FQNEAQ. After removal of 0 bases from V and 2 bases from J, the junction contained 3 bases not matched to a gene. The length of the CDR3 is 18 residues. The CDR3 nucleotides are TGTGCCAGCAGCTTAGCAAGGGGACTAGCGGGGGGGCAAGAGACCCAGTACTTC. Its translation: CASSLARGLAGGQETQYF. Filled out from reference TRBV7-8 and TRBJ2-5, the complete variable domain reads GAGVSQSPRYKVAKRGQDVALRCDPISGHVSLFWYQQALGQGPEFLTYFQNEAQLDKSGLPSDRFFAERPEGSVSTLKIQRTQQEDSAVYLCASSLARGLAGGQETQYFGPGTRLLVL.